One sample yielded the 5 T cell receptor beta chains listed below, sequenced in a study of response to subunit inactivated influenza vaccine. Using its own MiXCR run on the RT-PCR reads, TCRdb lists one record per CDR3 protein. The sample has around 760,000 distinct CDR3 sequences; roughly 14% are singletons. The input for sequencing was PBMCs from blood, taken roughly 2 weeks before vaccination. These receptors were taken from a man between 50 and 59 years old who received an inactivated influenza vaccine.

In this sample, this clonotype turned up a few times. This chain connects TRBV20-1 to TRBJ2-3, with TRBD1 as a possible D gene (5 bases). Germline lookup yields CDR1 DFQATT and CDR2 SNEGSKA (reference sequence). This CDR3 has 15 residues. Trimming took 5 bases from V and 2 from J, leaving 17 bases between them. The CDR3 bases are TGCAGTGCTGCCCCGACTGACGGACACACAGATACGCAGTATTTT. Its translation: CSAAPTDGHTDTQYF.

This clonotype has more than one count but fewer than ten. The CDR3 region is CASSLIGGSSHEQYF. The CDR3 region has the DNA TGTGCCAGCAGCTTAATCGGCGGGAGTAGTCACGAGCAGTACTTC. The gene calls are TRBV7-9 and TRBJ2-7, with 7 bases fitting TRBD2. The V gene's germline CDR1 is SEHNR and CDR2 FQNEAQ (reference sequence). This CDR3 is 15 amino acids long. V was pared by 2 bases and J by 5 bases, with 9 bases of the junction left unmatched.

The chain uses TRBV4-2 and TRBJ1-1; 7 nucleotides agree with TRBD1. V lost 0 bases, J lost 0 bases, and 4 bases stayed unmatched. This CDR3 is 16 amino acids long. CDR1 is LGHNA and CDR2 is YNFKEQ in the germline V gene. CDR3 DNA: TGTGCCAGCAGCCAAGAAGGGGACAGCCTGAACACTGAAGCTTTCTTT. This sequence encodes CASSQEGDSLNTEAFF.

This clonotype was seen more than once but under ten times. The rearrangement joins TRBV20-1 to TRBJ1-2; maybe TRBD1 (5 bases). The length of the CDR3 is 14 residues. Per germline, CDR1 DFQATT and CDR2 SNEGSKA (reference sequence). V lost 6 bases and J 5 bases, leaving 19 bases between the germline ends. In DNA, the CDR3 is TGCAGTGCCTCACAGGCCCCGGGACGATATGGCTACACCTTC. Protein: CSASQAPGRYGYTF.

This clonotype showed up just a few times. The chain has TRBV2 and TRBJ2-3; D is ambiguous. V was shortened by 8 bases and J by 2 bases, with 5 bases between the two germline ends. The CDR3 loop spans 11 amino acids. Germline V gives CDR1 SNHLY, CDR2 FYNNEI. The CDR3 nucleotides are TGTGCCAGCTGCACCACAGATACGCAGTATTTT. Amino acid sequence: CASCTTDTQYF.